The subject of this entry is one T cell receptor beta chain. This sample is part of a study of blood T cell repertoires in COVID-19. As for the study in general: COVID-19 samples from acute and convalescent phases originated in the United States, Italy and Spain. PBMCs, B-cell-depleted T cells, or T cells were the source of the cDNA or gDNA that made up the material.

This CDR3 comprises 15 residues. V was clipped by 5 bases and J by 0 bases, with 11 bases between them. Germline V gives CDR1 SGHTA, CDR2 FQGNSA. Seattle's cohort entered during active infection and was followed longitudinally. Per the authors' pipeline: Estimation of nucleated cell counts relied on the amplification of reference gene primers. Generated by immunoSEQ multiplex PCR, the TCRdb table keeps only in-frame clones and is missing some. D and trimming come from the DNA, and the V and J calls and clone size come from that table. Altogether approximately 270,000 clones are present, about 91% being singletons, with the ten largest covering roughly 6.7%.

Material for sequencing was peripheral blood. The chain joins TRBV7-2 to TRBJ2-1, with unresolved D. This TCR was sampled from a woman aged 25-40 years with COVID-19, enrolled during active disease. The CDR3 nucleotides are TGTGCCAGCAGCGAGACTCCCAGCTCCTACAATGAGCAGTTCTTC. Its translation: CASSETPSSYNEQFF. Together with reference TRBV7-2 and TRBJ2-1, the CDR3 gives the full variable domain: GAGVSQSPSNKVTEKGKDVELRCDPISGHTALYWYRQSLGQGLEFLIYFQGNSAPDKSGLPSDRFSAERTGGSVSTLTIQRTQQEDSAVYLCASSETPSSYNEQFFGPGTRLTVL.